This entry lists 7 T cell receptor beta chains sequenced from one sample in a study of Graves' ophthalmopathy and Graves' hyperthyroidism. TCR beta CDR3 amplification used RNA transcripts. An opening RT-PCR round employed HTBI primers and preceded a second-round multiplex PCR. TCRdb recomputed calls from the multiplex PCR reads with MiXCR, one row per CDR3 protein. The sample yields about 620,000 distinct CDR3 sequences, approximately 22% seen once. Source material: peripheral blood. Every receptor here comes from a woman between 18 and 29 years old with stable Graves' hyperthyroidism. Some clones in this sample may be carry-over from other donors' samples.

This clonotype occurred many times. CDR3 nucleotide sequence: TGTGCCAGCAGCTTAGAAGCGGCCACAGATACGCAGTATTTT. Translated, it gives CASSLEAATDTQYF. The chain carries TRBV11-2 and TRBJ2-3; D is perhaps TRBD2 (5 bases). Germline CDR1 and CDR2: SGHAT and FQNNGV. The CDR3 has 14 residues. V was cut by 0 bases and J by 2 bases, with 6 bases left in between.

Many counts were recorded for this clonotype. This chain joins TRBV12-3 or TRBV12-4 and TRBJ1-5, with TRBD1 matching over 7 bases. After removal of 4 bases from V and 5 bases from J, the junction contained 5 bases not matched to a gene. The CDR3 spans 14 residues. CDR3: CASSSGQLHQPQHF. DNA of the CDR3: TGTGCCAGCAGTTCGGGACAGCTCCATCAGCCCCAGCATTTT.

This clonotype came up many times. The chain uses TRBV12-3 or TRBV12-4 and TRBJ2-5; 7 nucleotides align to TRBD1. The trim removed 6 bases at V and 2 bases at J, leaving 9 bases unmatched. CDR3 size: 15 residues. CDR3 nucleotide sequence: TGTGCCAGCAGCCAACGTAGACAGGGACAAGAGACCCAGTACTTC. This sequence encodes CASSQRRQGQETQYF.

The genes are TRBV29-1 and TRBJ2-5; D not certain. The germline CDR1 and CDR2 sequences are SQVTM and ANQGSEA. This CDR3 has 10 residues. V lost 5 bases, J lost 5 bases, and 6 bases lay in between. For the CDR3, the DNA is TGCAGCGTTAAGGTGGAGACCCAGTACTTC. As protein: CSVKVETQYF.

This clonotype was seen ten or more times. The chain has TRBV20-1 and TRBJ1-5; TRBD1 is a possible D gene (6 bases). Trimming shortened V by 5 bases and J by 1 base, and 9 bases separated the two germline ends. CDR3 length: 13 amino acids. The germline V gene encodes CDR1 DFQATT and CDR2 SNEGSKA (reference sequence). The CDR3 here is CSAEGQSNQPQHF. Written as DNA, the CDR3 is TGCAGTGCTGAAGGACAGAGCAATCAGCCCCAGCATTTT.

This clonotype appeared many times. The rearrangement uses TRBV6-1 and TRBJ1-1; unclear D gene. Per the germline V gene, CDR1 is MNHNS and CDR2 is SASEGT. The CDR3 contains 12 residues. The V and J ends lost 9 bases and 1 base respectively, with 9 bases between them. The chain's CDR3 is CASYGRNTEAFF. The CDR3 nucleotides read TGTGCCAGTTACGGACGGAACACTGAAGCTTTCTTT.

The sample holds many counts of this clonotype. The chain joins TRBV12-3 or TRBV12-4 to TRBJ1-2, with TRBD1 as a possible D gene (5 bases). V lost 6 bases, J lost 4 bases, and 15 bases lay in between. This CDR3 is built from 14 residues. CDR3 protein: CASSQTGTAYGYTF. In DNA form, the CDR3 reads TGTGCCAGCAGCCAAACCGGGACGGCCTATGGCTACACCTTC.